This entry lists 19 T cell receptor beta chains sequenced from one sample in a study of identical twins' blood T cells. Each CDR3 protein is one row after TCRdb ran MiXCR on the 5' RACE reads. The profile shows roughly 380,000 distinct CDR3 sequences, under 30% of them singletons. Sequencing used PBMCs. The origin of the receptors is a woman aged 18-55 years in good health.

This clonotype turned up a few times. This chain links TRBV11-2 with TRBJ2-2, with unresolved D. This CDR3 is built from 16 residues. The V end was cut by 1 base, the J end by 0 bases, with 9 bases between. CDR1 is SGHAT, CDR2 FQNNGV, per germline. The CDR3 sequence: CASSLAGRTNTGELFF. The CDR3 bases are TGTGCCAGCAGCTTAGCGGGCAGAACGAACACCGGGGAGCTGTTTTTT.

This clonotype was detected only a few times. The chain combines TRBV11-2 with TRBJ2-1; 8 bases match TRBD2. The J segment lost 3 bases and the V segment lost 3 bases, leaving 4 bases of the junction unmatched. Germline V gene data show CDR1 as SGHAT and CDR2 as FQNNGV. This CDR3 has 15 amino acids. CDR3 sequence: CASSLGGTSYNEQFF. DNA for the CDR3: TGTGCCAGCAGCTTGGGCGGGACTAGCTACAATGAGCAGTTCTTC.

The rearrangement joins TRBV27 to TRBJ2-5, with a possible D match to TRBD2 (6 bases). The V gene lost 2 bases and the J gene lost 4 bases, with 17 bases spanning the gap. This CDR3 region has 16 residues. Germline lookup yields CDR1 MNHEY and CDR2 SMNVEV (reference sequence). The CDR3 sequence: CASSLTPGESGETQYF. The CDR3 nucleotides are TGTGCCAGCAGTTTAACTCCGGGAGAGTCGGGAGAGACCCAGTACTTC.

This clonotype showed up just a few times. The chain employs TRBV20-1 and TRBJ1-3; no definite D call. The ends were cut back, 5 bases at V and 0 bases at J, with 11 bases in the middle. This CDR3 comprises 14 residues. CDR1 is DFQATT and CDR2 is SNEGSKA in the germline V gene (reference sequence). CDR3 sequence: CSALPSYSGNTIYF. Here the CDR3 DNA reads TGCAGTGCTCTACCGAGTTACTCTGGAAACACCATATATTTT.

The chain combines TRBV5-1 with TRBJ1-3; perhaps TRBD1 as D (5 bases). Trimming took off 7 bases at V and 0 bases at J, with 11 bases between the two ends. Germline assignment: CDR1 SGHRS and CDR2 YFSETQ. This CDR3 comprises 14 residues. CDR3 DNA sequence: TGCGCCAGCGCGACAGACCTCTCTGGAAACACCATATATTTT. Translated: CASATDLSGNTIYF. The full variable domain, in which reference TRBV5-1 and TRBJ1-3 provide the parts outside the CDR3, is KAGVTQTPRYLIKTRGQQVTLSCSPISGHRSVSWYQQTPGQGLQFLFEYFSETQRNKGNFPGRFSGRQFSNSRSEMNVSTLELGDSALYLCASATDLSGNTIYFGEGSWLTVV.

This clonotype turned up a few times. The chain joins TRBV6-5 to TRBJ1-3, with D possibly TRBD1 on 6 matching bases. The V end was cut by 5 bases, the J end by 0 bases, with 8 bases between. The germline gives CDR1 MNHEY, CDR2 SVGAGI. This CDR3 is built from 14 residues. The CDR3 reads CASSRTDSGNTIYF. The CDR3 nucleotides read TGTGCCAGCAGTAGGACAGACTCTGGAAACACCATATATTTT.

The chain is built from TRBV10-3 and TRBJ2-3; a weak D match, TRBD2 (6 bases). CDR3 length: 15 residues. Germline CDR1 is ENHRY and CDR2 is SYGVKD. Trimming removed 4 bases from V and 0 bases from J, with 11 bases in between. The CDR3 loop is CAISVLAPSTDTQYF. CDR3 coding DNA: TGTGCCATCAGTGTACTAGCCCCTAGCACAGATACGCAGTATTTT.

This clonotype was observed many times. This chain uses TRBV6-6 with TRBJ1-4; TRBD1 agrees at 8 bases. CDR3 size: 16 residues. Germline lookup yields CDR1 MNHNY and CDR2 SVGAGI (reference sequence). Trimming cost V 6 bases and J 2 bases; bases outside gene matches: 8. This CDR3 reads CASSRSRTGTNEKLFF. For the CDR3, the DNA is TGTGCCAGCAGCCGATCTCGGACAGGGACTAATGAAAAACTGTTTTTT.

The chain joins TRBV7-9 to TRBJ1-1, with 8 nucleotides matching TRBD1. CDR3 length: 14 residues. The trim removed 5 bases at V and 8 bases at J, leaving 10 bases unmatched. CDR1 SEHNR and CDR2 FQNEAQ come from the germline V gene (reference sequence). The CDR3 DNA sequence: TGTGCCAGCAGCCCCCCTTCCCAGGGGGCCGAAGCTTTCTTT. Its protein is CASSPPSQGAEAFF.

The rearrangement uses TRBV29-1 and TRBJ2-3; D uncertain. This CDR3 is built from 17 residues. Germline values: CDR1 SQVTM, CDR2 ANQGSEA. The V gene lost 5 bases and the J gene lost 1 base, with 22 bases spanning the gap. In DNA, the CDR3 is TGCAGCGTTAATAAATCAACGGGTTTCTCGGGCACAGATACGCAGTATTTT. It codes for CSVNKSTGFSGTDTQYF.

The chain links TRBV20-1 to TRBJ2-2; possible D gene TRBD1, 6 bases. This CDR3 spans 16 amino acids. V dropped 6 bases and J dropped 4 bases, with 21 bases sitting between them. Germline V gene data show CDR1 as DFQATT and CDR2 as SNEGSKA (reference sequence). CDR3 nucleotide sequence: TGCAGTGCCATTCCCCGCACAGGGATGGCCACCGGGGAGCTGTTTTTT. Translated: CSAIPRTGMATGELFF.

This clonotype was counted between two and nine times. The CDR3 sequence is CASSIGTKQRVNTEAFF. Written as DNA, the CDR3 is TGCGCCAGCAGCATAGGGACAAAACAGCGGGTGAACACTGAAGCTTTCTTT. The V and J genes are TRBV5-1 and TRBJ1-1; a weak D match, TRBD1 (6 bases). With 4 bases removed from V and 0 bases from J, the gap between germline ends came to 19 bases. The CDR3 runs 17 residues. Germline CDR1 reads SGHRS; CDR2 reads YFSETQ.

The chain combines TRBV20-1 with TRBJ2-1; D is unclear. Trimming took off 3 bases at V and 4 bases at J, with 13 bases between the two ends. From germline, CDR1 is DFQATT and CDR2 SNEGSKA (reference sequence). This CDR3 contains 14 residues. CDR3 nucleotide sequence: TGCAGTGCTAGGGAAGGACCCGTGTACAATGAGCAGTTCTTC. This sequence encodes CSAREGPVYNEQFF.

V and J are TRBV18 and TRBJ2-1; perhaps D is TRBD1 or TRBD2 (6 bases each). There are 18 residues in the CDR3. Germline values: CDR1 KGHSH, CDR2 LQKENI. V was shortened by 3 bases and J by 2 bases, with 20 bases between the two germline ends. The CDR3 is CASSPTVFRGTPYNEQFF. The CDR3 region has the DNA TGTGCCAGCTCACCGACCGTCTTTCGGGGGACACCCTACAATGAGCAGTTCTTC.

In the case of this clonotype: It is likely a read error, because the conserved phenylalanine at the end of the CDR3 is missing. This chain links TRBV9 with TRBJ1-5; a possible D gene is TRBD1 (5 bases). The CDR3 extends over 14 amino acids. Germline assignment: CDR1 SGDLS and CDR2 YYNGEE. Trimming removed 1 base at V and 5 bases at J, with 10 bases between. The CDR3 sequence: CASSVQGIDQPQHL. In nucleotides, the CDR3 is TGTGCCAGCAGCGTACAGGGTATTGATCAGCCCCAGCATCTT.

Comments on this clonotype: A clone one base away is much larger, so this may be a read error. The chain is built from TRBV30 and TRBJ1-2, with TRBD1 as a possible D gene (6 bases). CDR1 and CDR2 (germline): GTSNPN, SVGIG (reference sequence). This CDR3 has 11 residues. The CDR3 spells CARSTGSGYTF. The CDR3 DNA reads TGTGCCAGGAGTACAGGGAGTGGCTACACCTTC.

As to this clonotype: A clone one base away is much larger, so this may be a read error. The chain combines TRBV5-6 with TRBJ1-2, with D unresolved. The V and J ends lost 4 bases and 4 bases respectively, with 11 bases between them. The V gene's germline CDR1 is SGHDT and CDR2 YYEEEE. The CDR3 sequence is 13 residues long. The CDR3 region is CASSTPSFYGYTF. The CDR3 DNA reads TGTGCCAGCAGCACCCCCTCCTTCTATGGCTACACCTTC.

This clonotype was counted many times. The chain couples TRBV9 to TRBJ1-4; D call uncertain. Looked up from germline, CDR1 is SGDLS and CDR2 is YYNGEE. CDR3 length equals 14 residues. With 0 bases removed from V and 4 bases from J, the gap between germline ends came to 7 bases. The CDR3, as DNA: TGTGCCAGCAGCGTAGGGCACGATAATGAAAAACTGTTTTTT. Translation: CASSVGHDNEKLFF.

J is TRBJ1-2 and V is TRBV10-3, with 7 bases that match TRBD1. Per germline, CDR1 ENHRY and CDR2 SYGVKD. CDR3 length: 14 amino acids. After removal of 6 bases from V and 4 bases from J, the junction contained 8 bases not matched to a gene. CDR3 region: CAISLRQGPYGYTF. CDR3 nucleotides: TGTGCCATCAGCCTCCGACAGGGCCCCTATGGCTACACCTTC.